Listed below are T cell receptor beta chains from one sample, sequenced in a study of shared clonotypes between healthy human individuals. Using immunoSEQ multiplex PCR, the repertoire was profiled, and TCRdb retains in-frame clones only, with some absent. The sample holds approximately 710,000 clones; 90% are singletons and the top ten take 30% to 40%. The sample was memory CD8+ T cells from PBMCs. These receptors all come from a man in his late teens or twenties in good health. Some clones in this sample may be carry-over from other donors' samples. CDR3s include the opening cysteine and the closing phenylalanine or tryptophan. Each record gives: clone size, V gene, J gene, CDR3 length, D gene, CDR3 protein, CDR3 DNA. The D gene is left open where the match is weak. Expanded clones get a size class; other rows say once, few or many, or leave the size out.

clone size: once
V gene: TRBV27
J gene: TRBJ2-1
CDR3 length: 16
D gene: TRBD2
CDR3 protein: CASSPGTSGGGDEQFF
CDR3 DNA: TGTGCCAGCAGTCCGGGGACTAGCGGGGGGGGCGATGAGCAGTTCTTC

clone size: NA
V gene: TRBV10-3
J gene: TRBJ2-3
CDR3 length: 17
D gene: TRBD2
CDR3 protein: CAISTHQLAGNTDTQYF
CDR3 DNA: TGTGCCATCAGCACTCACCAACTAGCGGGGAACACAGATACGCAGTATTTT

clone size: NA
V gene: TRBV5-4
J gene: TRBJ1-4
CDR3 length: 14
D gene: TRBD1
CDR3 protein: CASSFGTGLAKLFF
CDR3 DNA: TGTGCCAGCAGCTTTGGGACAGGGCTAGCAAAACTGTTTTTT

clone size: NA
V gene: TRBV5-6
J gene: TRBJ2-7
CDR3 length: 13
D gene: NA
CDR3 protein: CASSLDRDFEQYF
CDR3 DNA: TGTGCCAGCAGCTTGGACAGGGACTTTGAGCAGTACTTC

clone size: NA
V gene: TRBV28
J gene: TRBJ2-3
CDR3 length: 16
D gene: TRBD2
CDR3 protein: CASGTSGRTNADTQYF
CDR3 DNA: TGTGCCAGCGGAACTAGCGGGAGGACGAACGCAGATACGCAGTATTTT

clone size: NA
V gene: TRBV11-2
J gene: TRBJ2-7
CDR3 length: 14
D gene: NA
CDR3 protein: CASSRGGLFYEQYF
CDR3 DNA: TGTGCCAGCAGCCGTGGGGGGCTCTTCTACGAGCAGTACTTC

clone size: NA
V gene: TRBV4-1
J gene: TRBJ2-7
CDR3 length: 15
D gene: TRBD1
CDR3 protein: CASSTRDRVAYEQYF
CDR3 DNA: TGCGCCAGCAGCACACGGGACAGGGTAGCCTACGAGCAGTACTTC

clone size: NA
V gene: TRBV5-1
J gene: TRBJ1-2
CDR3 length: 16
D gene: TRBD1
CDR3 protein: CASSLTPGQELYGYTF
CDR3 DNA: TGCGCCAGCAGCCTAACCCCGGGACAGGAGCTTTATGGCTACACCTTC

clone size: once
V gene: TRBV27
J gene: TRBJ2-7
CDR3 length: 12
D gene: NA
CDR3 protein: CASSHNSYEQYF
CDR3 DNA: TGTGCCAGCAGCCACAACTCCTACGAGCAGTACTTC

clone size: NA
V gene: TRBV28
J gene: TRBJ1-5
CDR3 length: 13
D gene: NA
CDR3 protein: CASVWEGNQPQHF
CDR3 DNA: TGTGCCAGCGTTTGGGAAGGCAATCAGCCCCAGCATTTT

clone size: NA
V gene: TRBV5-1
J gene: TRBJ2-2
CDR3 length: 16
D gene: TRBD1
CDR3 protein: CASSPLPGGTTGELFF
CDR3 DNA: TGCGCCAGCAGCCCACTACCAGGGGGAACCACCGGGGAGCTGTTTTTT

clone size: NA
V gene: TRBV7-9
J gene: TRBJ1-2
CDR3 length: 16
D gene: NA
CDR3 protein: CASSFGQLSNDYGYTF
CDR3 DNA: TGTGCCAGCAGCTTTGGACAGCTCTCGAATGATTATGGCTACACCTTC

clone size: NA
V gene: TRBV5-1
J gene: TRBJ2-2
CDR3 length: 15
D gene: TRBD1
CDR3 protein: CASSLRGQANRELFF
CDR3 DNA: TGCGCCAGCAGCTTGCGGGGACAGGCAAACCGGGAGCTGTTTTTT

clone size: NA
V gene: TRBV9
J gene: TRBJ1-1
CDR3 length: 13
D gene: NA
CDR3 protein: CASSVGWGTEAFF
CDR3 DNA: TGTGCCAGCAGCGTAGGATGGGGGACTGAAGCTTTCTTT

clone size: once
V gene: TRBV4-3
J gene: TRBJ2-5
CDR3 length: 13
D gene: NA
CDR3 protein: CASSQGWEETQYF
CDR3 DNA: TGCGCCAGCAGCCAAGGTTGGGAAGAGACCCAGTACTTC

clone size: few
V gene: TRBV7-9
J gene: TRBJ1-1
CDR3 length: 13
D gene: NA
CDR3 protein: CASNRVKSTEAFF
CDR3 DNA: TGTGCCAGCAACCGGGTTAAGAGCACTGAAGCTTTCTTT

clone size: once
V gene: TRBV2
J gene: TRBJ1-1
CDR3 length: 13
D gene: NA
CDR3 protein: CASSSGMNTEAFF
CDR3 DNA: TGTGCCAGCAGTTCAGGGATGAACACTGAAGCTTTCTTT

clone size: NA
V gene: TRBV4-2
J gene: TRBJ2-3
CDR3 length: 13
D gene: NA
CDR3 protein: CASSLVSTDTQYF
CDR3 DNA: TGTGCCAGCAGCCTCGTGAGCACAGATACGCAGTATTTT

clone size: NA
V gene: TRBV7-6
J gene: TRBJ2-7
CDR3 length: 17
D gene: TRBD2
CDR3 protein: CASSLGSSGRAAYEQYF
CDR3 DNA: TGTGCCAGCAGCTTAGGTTCTAGCGGGAGGGCCGCCTACGAGCAGTACTTC

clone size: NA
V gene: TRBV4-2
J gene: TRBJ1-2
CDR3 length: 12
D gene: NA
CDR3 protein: CASSQGEAGYTF
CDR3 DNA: TGTGCCAGCAGCCAAGGAGAGGCTGGCTACACCTTC

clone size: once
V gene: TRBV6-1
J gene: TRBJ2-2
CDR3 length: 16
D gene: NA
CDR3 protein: CASSEARWGNTGELFF
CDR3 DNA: TGTGCCAGCAGTGAAGCGCGGTGGGGGAACACCGGGGAGCTGTTTTTT

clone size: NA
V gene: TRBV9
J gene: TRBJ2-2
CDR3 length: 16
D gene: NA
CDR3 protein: CASSPRVLANTGELFF
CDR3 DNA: TGTGCCAGCAGCCCCAGGGTACTTGCGAACACCGGGGAGCTGTTTTTT

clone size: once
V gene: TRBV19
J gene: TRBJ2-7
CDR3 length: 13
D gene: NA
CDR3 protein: CASSIRGYYEQYF
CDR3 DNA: TGTGCCAGTAGTATTCGGGGATACTACGAGCAGTACTTC

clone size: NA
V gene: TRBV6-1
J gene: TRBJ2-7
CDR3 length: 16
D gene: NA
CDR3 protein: CASSEAWGPHRYEQYF
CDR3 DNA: TGTGCCAGCAGTGAAGCGTGGGGTCCTCACCGTTACGAGCAGTACTTC